The clone carrying this T cell receptor (beta chain) was observed a few times. The CDR3 spans 13 residues. V gave up 11 bases and J gave up 3 bases, with 11 bases separating them. Germline-derived CDR1 and CDR2 are MNHNY and SVGAGI (reference sequence). The sample comes from a study of T cell responses to AZD1222 COVID-19 vaccine. Data came from immunoSEQ multiplex PCR; TCRdb stores just in-frame clones and leaves some out. There are 130,000 to 150,000 clones in the sample; approximately 90% occur only once, and 3.4% lies in the top ten. The sequence was obtained from an adult in good health. The chain has TRBV6-6 and TRBJ2-6; unclear D gene. Sequenced here: peripheral blood, sampled on day 0 of AZD1222 vaccination. The CDR3 is CAVSYVGANVLTF. As DNA, the CDR3 is TGTGCCGTAAGTTACGTTGGGGCCAACGTCCTGACTTTC.